The 2 T cell receptor beta chains presented below share a single source sample, sequenced in a study of OX40 agonist ivuxolimab in advanced cancers. Libraries came from the immunoSEQ multiplex PCR assay. TCRdb holds this immuneACCESS table with in-frame rearrangements only. Some clones are missing; in checked studies, unresolved V genes explain under half, and the rest has no known cause. In this sample the table shows tens of thousands of clones, less than 95% of which occur a single time. In total, the top ten clones hold 0.25% to 0.35% of the sample. Sequencing used CD4+ or CD8+ T cells sorted from blood, obtained in a trial of the OX40 agonist ivuxolimab. These TCRs come from an adult with an advanced solid tumor such as melanoma, head and neck, liver or kidney cancer.

The rearrangement joins TRBV6-1 to TRBJ2-1; 11 positions agree with TRBD1. The V gene's germline CDR1 is MNHNS and CDR2 SASEGT. This CDR3 region has 15 residues. Trimming removed 11 bases from V and 3 bases from J; junction bases left unmatched: 9. The CDR3 reads CAHSKGTGGYNEQFF. In DNA, the CDR3 is TGTGCCCACTCTAAGGGGACAGGGGGCTACAATGAGCAGTTCTTC.

The V gene is TRBV6-5, the J gene TRBJ2-7, with TRBD2 identical over 11 bases. CDR1 is MNHEY, CDR2 SVGAGI, per germline. The V and J ends lost 4 bases and 0 bases, in that order; junction bases with no gene match: 5. This CDR3 is built from 16 residues. CDR3 loop: CASSSSSGGFSYEQYV. In nucleotides, the CDR3 is TGTGCCAGCAGTTCGTCTAGCGGGGGGTTCTCCTACGAGCAGTACGTC.